Below, 27 T cell receptor beta chains from the same sample are listed, as sequenced in a study of blood T cell repertoires in COVID-19 (dated by TCRdb to about 2020). Preparation of the library involved the immunoSEQ multiplex PCR assay. In TCRdb, the immuneACCESS table is reduced to in-frame sequences with V and J assigned. These tables do not hold every clone; where another copy was compared, an unresolved V gene accounts for under half, and the others remain unexplained. The sample records around 100,000 clones, about four fifths of which are singletons. The top ten clonotypes cover 4% to 6% of the sample. The sample comprised peripheral blood. Every receptor here comes from a man aged 80 or over with COVID-19, enrolled during active disease.

The chain recombines TRBV11-2 with TRBJ2-7; TRBD2 matches 10 bases. This CDR3 has 15 residues. Germline V gives CDR1 SGHAT, CDR2 FQNNGV. V shed 5 bases, J shed 4 bases, and the junction held 8 bases outside the gene matches. CDR3 protein: CASSQSSGSPYEQYF. As DNA, the CDR3 is TGTGCCAGCAGCCAATCTAGCGGGAGCCCTTACGAGCAGTACTTC.

The chain combines TRBV5-1 with TRBJ2-7; 13 bases are shared with TRBD2. In germline, CDR1 is SGHRS, CDR2 YFSETQ. The junction had 12 bases not matched to a gene; V was cut back by 4 bases and J by 2 bases. There are 18 residues in the CDR3. The CDR3 coding sequence is TGCGCCAGCAGCATCGGGACTAGCGGGGCGGACCTCCCCTACGAGCAGTACTTC. As protein: CASSIGTSGADLPYEQYF.

The chain carries TRBV5-1 and TRBJ1-1; D not certain. The V gene's germline CDR1 is SGHRS and CDR2 YFSETQ. This CDR3 is built from 15 residues. V was trimmed by 0 bases and J by 1 base, leaving 10 bases between them. CDR3 region: CASSLGLLQNTEAFF. As DNA, the CDR3 is TGCGCCAGCAGCTTGGGTCTACTCCAGAACACTGAAGCTTTCTTT.

The V call is TRBV27, the J call TRBJ1-1, with a tentative D call TRBD1 (5 bases). Germline V gives CDR1 MNHEY, CDR2 SMNVEV (reference sequence). The CDR3 totals 15 residues. Trimming took off 3 bases at V and 4 bases at J, with 15 bases between the two ends. In DNA form, the CDR3 reads TGTGCCAGCAGTTTCGGGTACAGGCCCCTCACTGAAGCTTTCTTT. Protein product: CASSFGYRPLTEAFF.

The rearrangement links TRBV10-2 to TRBJ2-7; D not certain. The CDR3 spans 15 residues. Germline-derived CDR1 and CDR2 are WSHSY and SAAADI. The ends were cut back, 8 bases at V and 0 bases at J, with 17 bases in the middle. CDR3 coding DNA: TGCGCCAGCCTTCGATCAGTCCGCCCCTCCTACGAGCAGTACTTC. Translation gives CASLRSVRPSYEQYF.

This clone was observed a handful of times. V and J are TRBV21-1 and TRBJ2-3; the table names TRBD2, a call not compared with the DNA. TRBV21-1 is deemed a pseudogene. The CDR3 extends over 18 amino acids. CDR3 amino acids: CASSKSVLGLQCTDTQYF. The DNA for the CDR3 is TGTGCCAGCAGCAAATCTGTTTTGGGACTACAATGCACAGATACGCAGTATTTT.

The chain recombines TRBV10-2 with TRBJ1-1, with D tentatively TRBD1 (5 bases). Germline V lookup: CDR1 WSHSY, CDR2 SAAADI. The CDR3 runs 13 residues. Trimming took 7 bases from V and 1 from J, leaving 10 bases between them. The CDR3 loop is CASMGGSNTEAFF. CDR3 DNA: TGCGCCAGCATGGGGGGGTCGAACACTGAAGCTTTCTTT.

This clone was found once. The chain links TRBV19 to TRBJ1-3; tentatively, D is TRBD1 (5 bases). Germline CDR1 LNHDA, CDR2 SQIVND (reference sequence). Trimming took off 2 bases at V and 2 bases at J, with 10 bases between the two ends. The CDR3 is 15 amino acids. CDR3 residues: CASSISRDTGNTIYF. The CDR3 DNA sequence: TGTGCCAGTAGTATATCCAGGGATACTGGAAACACCATATATTTT.

The V call is TRBV5-1, the J call TRBJ1-1, with 9 bases fitting TRBD1. After removal of 1 base from V and 1 base from J, the junction contained 2 bases not matched to a gene. Per the germline V gene, CDR1 is SGHRS and CDR2 is YFSETQ. The CDR3 loop spans 15 amino acids. CDR3 in DNA: TGCGCCAGCAGCTTGACGGGACAGGGGAACACTGAAGCTTTCTTT. Protein: CASSLTGQGNTEAFF.

V and J are TRBV11-2 and TRBJ2-3; 9 nucleotides line up with TRBD2. The V segment lost 2 bases and the J segment 2 bases; nucleotides outside the gene matches: 8. Germline V gene sequence: CDR1 SGHAT, CDR2 FQNNGV. CDR3 length equals 17 residues. The chain's CDR3 is CASSLRVTSGHTDTQYF. The CDR3 region has the DNA TGTGCCAGCAGCTTACGCGTGACTAGCGGCCACACAGATACGCAGTATTTT.

The rearrangement joins TRBV4-3 to TRBJ2-5, with 12 bases identical to TRBD1. Germline loops: CDR1 LGHNA, CDR2 YSLEER. The CDR3 loop spans 17 amino acids. The V segment lost 2 bases and the J segment 4 bases; nucleotides outside the gene matches: 8. CDR3 region: CASSQYGTGGGGETQYF. CDR3 nucleotides: TGCGCCAGCAGCCAATACGGGACAGGGGGCGGAGGAGAGACCCAGTACTTC.

Notes on this clone: Other DNA sequences in the same sample also yield this CDR3. For the CDR3, the DNA is TGTGCCAGCTCACCCCGACAGGGGCAGAACACTGAAGCTTTCTTT. This gives the protein CASSPRQGQNTEAFF. The rearrangement links TRBV18 to TRBJ1-1, with TRBD1 matching over 8 bases. The CDR3 consists of 15 residues. The germline CDR1 and CDR2 sequences are KGHSH and LQKENI. Trimming removed 3 bases from V and 1 base from J; junction bases left unmatched: 4.

The chain carries TRBV10-3 and TRBJ1-1, with D unclear. Trimming left V 6 bases short and J 5 bases short, with 7 bases between. This CDR3 is built from 11 residues. Germline V gene sequence: CDR1 ENHRY, CDR2 SYGVKD. CDR3: CAISGRTEAFF. CDR3 sequence (DNA): TGTGCCATCAGCGGTCGAACTGAAGCTTTCTTT.

The sample holds one count of this clone. The CDR3 DNA follows: TGTGCCAGCAGCCCAAGCCGGAACACCGGGGAGCTGTTTTTT. Translation gives CASSPSRNTGELFF. This rearrangement joins TRBV7-3 to TRBJ2-2, with D uncertain. This CDR3 is built from 14 residues. Germline loops: CDR1 SGHTA, CDR2 FQGTGA. V was clipped by 5 bases and J by 1 base, with 8 bases between them.

The chain has TRBV3-1 (or the pseudogene TRBV3-2) and TRBJ1-1, with 8 bases lining up with TRBD1. CDR3 length: 15 residues. V lost 4 bases to trimming and J lost 7 bases; unmatched junction nucleotides: 11. From germline, CDR1 is LGHDT and CDR2 YNNKEL (reference sequence). CDR3 sequence: CASSPTSGTGSEAFF. CDR3 in DNA: TGTGCCAGCAGCCCAACTTCCGGGACAGGAAGTGAAGCTTTCTTT.

The J gene is TRBJ1-4, the V gene TRBV9; 8 nucleotides match TRBD1. Germline V gene sequence: CDR1 SGDLS, CDR2 YYNGEE. V shed 4 bases, J shed 8 bases, and the junction held 10 bases outside the gene matches. This CDR3 has 15 residues. The CDR3 sequence: CASSSTVTGAEKLFF. CDR3 nucleotides: TGTGCCAGCAGCTCCACCGTGACAGGGGCCGAAAAACTGTTTTTT.

The chain employs TRBV7-9 and TRBJ2-7, with 8 bases fitting TRBD2. Per germline, CDR1 SEHNR and CDR2 FQNEAQ (reference sequence). The CDR3 has 16 amino acids. Germline trimming cut 0 bases from V and 9 bases from J; bases unmatched to any gene: 13. CDR3 in amino acids: CASSLASAGGGIGQYF. The CDR3 region has the DNA TGTGCCAGCAGCTTAGCGAGTGCCGGCGGGGGGATTGGGCAGTACTTC.

V is TRBV14 and J is TRBJ1-5, with a tentative D call TRBD1 (5 bases). The germline gives CDR1 SGHDN, CDR2 FVKESK. V lost 2 bases, J lost 7 bases, and 12 bases lay in between. The CDR3 sequence is 14 residues long. This CDR3 reads CASSQSGAGQPQHF. CDR3 bases: TGTGCCAGCAGCCAAAGCGGGGCAGGGCAGCCCCAGCATTTT.

This chain links TRBV5-1 with TRBJ1-4; 10 bases fit TRBD1. Unmatched junction bases numbered 9, after V lost 5 bases and J lost 8 bases. CDR3 size: 15 residues. From germline, CDR1 is SGHRS and CDR2 YFSETQ. The DNA for the CDR3 is TGCGCCAGCAGGAGTTCAGGACAGGGGGACGAAAAACTGTTTTTT. Translation gives CASRSSGQGDEKLFF.

V usage is TRBV28 and J usage is TRBJ1-5; D gene ambiguous. CDR1 and CDR2 (germline): MDHEN, SYDVKM. Trimming took 2 bases from V and 4 from J, leaving 12 bases between them. The CDR3 has 15 amino acids. CDR3 DNA sequence: TGTGCCAGCAGTTTAGACCGGGGTGATAATCAGCCCCAGCATTTT. Protein product: CASSLDRGDNQPQHF.

The rearrangement links TRBV19 to TRBJ2-6; D may be TRBD1 (6 bases). Germline CDR1 LNHDA, CDR2 SQIVND (reference sequence). The CDR3 has 15 amino acids. V lost 8 bases to trimming and J lost 0 bases, with 11 bases between them. In DNA, the CDR3 is TGTGCCAGTTCGACAGGTAGCTCTGGGGCCAACGTCCTGACTTTC. Translating gives CASSTGSSGANVLTF.

The chain links TRBV7-3 to TRBJ1-3, with TRBD1 matching 9 bases. This CDR3 comprises 15 residues. With 5 bases clipped from V and 0 bases from J, the junction kept 2 bases outside the gene matches. Germline V gene lookup returns CDR1 SGHTA and CDR2 FQGTGA. For the CDR3, the DNA is TGTGCCAGCAGCCCGACAGGGGGCTCTGGAAACACCATATATTTT. It is translated as CASSPTGGSGNTIYF. Variable domain in full (rest from reference TRBV7-3 and TRBJ1-3): GAGVSQTPSNKVTEKGKYVELRCDPISGHTALYWYRQSLGQGPEFLIYFQGTGAADDSGLPNDRFFAVRPEGSVSTLKIQRTERGDSAVYLCASSPTGGSGNTIYFGEGSWLTVV.

The chain is built from TRBV19 and TRBJ1-4, with 10 positions matching TRBD1. Looked up from germline, CDR1 is LNHDA and CDR2 is SQIVND (reference sequence). CDR3 length: 17 residues. Germline trimming cut 7 bases from V and 4 bases from J; bases unmatched to any gene: 12. DNA for the CDR3: TGTGCCAGTATGGGACAGGGGTCGGGAGAGCATAATGAAAAACTGTTTTTT. It yields the protein CASMGQGSGEHNEKLFF.

This clone is medium-sized within its sample. The chain carries TRBV19 and TRBJ1-6; TRBD1 is a possible D gene (6 bases). This CDR3 is built from 16 residues. Between the trimmed V and J ends, which lost 3 bases and 7 bases, there was a span of 16 bases. CDR1 and CDR2 (germline): LNHDA, SQIVND (reference sequence). CDR3 nucleotides: TGTGCCAGTAGTATCGCGGCCGGGACACCAAATTCACCCCTCCACTTT. As protein: CASSIAAGTPNSPLHF.

J is TRBJ1-5 and V is TRBV19; D is possibly TRBD1 (5 bases). Germline V lookup: CDR1 LNHDA, CDR2 SQIVND (reference sequence). The V end lost 2 bases, the J end lost 5 bases, and 16 bases lay between the germline ends. This CDR3 comprises 16 residues. The CDR3 nucleotides read TGTGCCAGTAGTATAATGGGGCAGCCAGGGCATCAGCCCCAGCATTTT. Amino acid sequence: CASSIMGQPGHQPQHF.

This chain uses TRBV19 with TRBJ1-2, with TRBD1 matching over 7 bases. CDR1 LNHDA and CDR2 SQIVND come from the germline V gene (reference sequence). The CDR3 extends over 13 amino acids. With 5 bases clipped from V and 3 bases from J, the junction kept 3 bases outside the gene matches. This chain's CDR3 is CASSAQGDYGYTF. DNA for the CDR3: TGTGCCAGTAGTGCGCAGGGGGACTATGGCTACACCTTC.

The CDR3: CASSLAFDRNNEQFF. CDR3 nucleotide sequence: TGCGCCAGCAGCTTGGCCTTCGACAGAAACAATGAGCAGTTCTTC. The chain recombines TRBV5-1 with TRBJ2-1, with D possibly matching TRBD1 (5 bases). Trimming cost V 0 bases and J 5 bases, with 12 bases left between them. From germline, CDR1 is SGHRS and CDR2 YFSETQ. CDR3 length: 15 amino acids.